This entry is about one T cell receptor beta chain. What it recognizes is unknown. J lost 7 bases, V lost 6 bases, and 4 bases had no gene match. The CDR3 contains 14 residues. CDR1 and CDR2 (germline): SEHNR, FQNEAQ (reference sequence). These data come from a study of glioma-infiltrating T cells. Findings of the study overall: Tissue-blood divergence was below expectation in non-neoplastic patients, above in gliomas.

Amplification of TCR alpha and beta CDR3 regions from RNA used iRepertoire nested multiplex PCR. MiXCR, applied by TCRdb to the multiplex PCR reads, yields one record per CDR3 protein. The sample holds roughly 200,000 distinct CDR3 sequences; around 42% are singletons and the top ten take around 5.2%. The source of this sequence is a human donor with low-grade glioma or glioblastoma, undergoing nonglioma brain surgery, or in good health (not recorded which). The V call is TRBV7-9, the J call TRBJ2-2; 11 nucleotides line up with TRBD2. Sequenced: glioma tissue, nonneoplastic brain tissue, or PBMCs (not recorded which). The CDR3 is CASSGGLAVGELFF. Here the CDR3 DNA reads TGTGCCAGCAGTGGGGGACTAGCGGTCGGGGAGCTGTTTTTT. The full variable domain, rest sourced from reference TRBV7-9 and TRBJ2-2, is DTGVSQNPRHKITKRGQNVTFRCDPISEHNRLYWYRQTLGQGPEFLTYFQNEAQLEKSRLLSDRFSAERPKGSFSTLEIQRTEQGDSAMYLCASSGGLAVGELFFGEGSRLTVL.